This is a list of T cell receptor beta chains from one sample in a study of blood T cell repertoires in COVID-19. TCRdb's copy holds only in-frame clones and misses some; the assay was immunoSEQ multiplex PCR. Of a few hundred thousand clones listed, approximately 90% are singletons. Sequencing used peripheral blood. All receptors derive from a woman aged 60 to 75 with COVID-19, enrolled during active disease. Both conserved end residues are part of each CDR3. The order of the fields is J gene, V gene, CDR3 protein.

j_call: TRBJ1-3
v_call: TRBV5-1
cdr3_aa: CASSPNPQGPGNTIYF

j_call: TRBJ2-1
v_call: TRBV7-3
cdr3_aa: CASSPPGFSYNEQFF

j_call: TRBJ2-3
v_call: TRBV11-2
cdr3_aa: CASSSGTTTDTQYF

j_call: TRBJ1-2
v_call: TRBV2
cdr3_aa: CASSYVANYGYTF

j_call: TRBJ1-3
v_call: TRBV28
cdr3_aa: CASGGHRIGGNTIYF

j_call: TRBJ1-1
v_call: TRBV6-2/TRBV6-3
cdr3_aa: CASSYSGQGNTEAFF

j_call: TRBJ2-2
v_call: TRBV9
cdr3_aa: CASSAGGGITGELFF

j_call: TRBJ2-2
v_call: TRBV7-9
cdr3_aa: CASSFRDIRTGELFF

j_call: TRBJ2-1
v_call: TRBV19
cdr3_aa: CASSIRASGGANEQFF

j_call: TRBJ2-7
v_call: TRBV2
cdr3_aa: CASMGRVYEQYF

j_call: TRBJ1-6
v_call: TRBV10-3
cdr3_aa: CAISESRQGVSYNSPLHF

j_call: TRBJ1-5
v_call: TRBV24-1
cdr3_aa: CATSAATGGVQPQHF

j_call: TRBJ1-3
v_call: TRBV19
cdr3_aa: CASSPPTGEKANTIYF

j_call: TRBJ1-1
v_call: TRBV7-8
cdr3_aa: CASSLVGGQNTEAFF

j_call: TRBJ1-1
v_call: TRBV29-1
cdr3_aa: CSANQGVNTEAFF

j_call: TRBJ1-1
v_call: TRBV7-2
cdr3_aa: CASSLGGRAEAFF

j_call: TRBJ1-3
v_call: TRBV12-3/TRBV12-4
cdr3_aa: CASSDSAGNTIYF

j_call: TRBJ2-5
v_call: TRBV28
cdr3_aa: CASSSPRGKEETQYF

j_call: TRBJ1-2
v_call: TRBV5-1
cdr3_aa: CASSGGQGSYGYTF

j_call: TRBJ1-4
v_call: TRBV6-2/TRBV6-3
cdr3_aa: CASSFLGEKLFF

j_call: TRBJ1-5
v_call: TRBV3-1/TRBV3-2
cdr3_aa: CASSQVIGGQPQHF

j_call: TRBJ1-1
v_call: TRBV27
cdr3_aa: CASSDRNTEAFF

j_call: TRBJ1-2
v_call: TRBV7-9
cdr3_aa: CASSSGTGDYGYTF

j_call: TRBJ1-1
v_call: TRBV7-9
cdr3_aa: CASSPLMNTEAFF

j_call: TRBJ2-7
v_call: TRBV6-6
cdr3_aa: CASTPYGRDKQYEQYF

j_call: TRBJ2-1
v_call: TRBV24-1
cdr3_aa: CAIARQGALNEQFF

j_call: TRBJ2-7
v_call: TRBV5-1
cdr3_aa: CASRSPTGNLVGEQYF

j_call: TRBJ1-1
v_call: TRBV11-2
cdr3_aa: CASSLLGVVNTEAFF

j_call: TRBJ2-3
v_call: TRBV5-1
cdr3_aa: CASRPNRGGFADTQYF

j_call: TRBJ2-1
v_call: TRBV10-3
cdr3_aa: CAIGTGGKSEQFF

j_call: TRBJ1-5
v_call: TRBV28
cdr3_aa: CASSAGDRAGNQPQHF

j_call: TRBJ1-2
v_call: TRBV27
cdr3_aa: CASSLGPGQGANYGYTF

j_call: TRBJ1-4
v_call: TRBV7-9
cdr3_aa: CASSLGTGVLKGEKLFF

j_call: TRBJ2-1
v_call: TRBV19
cdr3_aa: CASSPSWARDNEQFF

j_call: TRBJ1-3
v_call: TRBV25-1
cdr3_aa: CASSASSGNTIYF

j_call: TRBJ2-2
v_call: TRBV3-1/TRBV3-2
cdr3_aa: CASSPRRQGASGELFF

j_call: TRBJ2-2
v_call: TRBV5-6
cdr3_aa: CASSLGLAGLTGELFF

j_call: TRBJ2-2
v_call: TRBV19
cdr3_aa: CASSIRGDTGELFF

j_call: TRBJ2-7
v_call: TRBV20-1
cdr3_aa: CSASGGVHEQYF

j_call: TRBJ2-1
v_call: TRBV11-2
cdr3_aa: CASSVPGGNEQFF

j_call: TRBJ2-3
v_call: TRBV5-1
cdr3_aa: CASSLGTGRGTDTQYF

j_call: TRBJ1-1
v_call: TRBV7-2
cdr3_aa: CASSLGTGGSAEAFF

j_call: TRBJ2-1
v_call: TRBV5-6
cdr3_aa: CASSLVSGQANEQFF

j_call: TRBJ1-5
v_call: TRBV19
cdr3_aa: CASRQQGNQPQHF

j_call: TRBJ1-2
v_call: TRBV12-3/TRBV12-4
cdr3_aa: CASRRTGSHGYTF

j_call: TRBJ2-7
v_call: TRBV3-1/TRBV3-2
cdr3_aa: CASSRYYEQYF

j_call: TRBJ1-1
v_call: TRBV4-2
cdr3_aa: CASSQEVQGRALENTEAFF

j_call: TRBJ1-1
v_call: TRBV9
cdr3_aa: CASSGGVVAGTEAFF

j_call: TRBJ1-6
v_call: TRBV7-9
cdr3_aa: CASSPGQGSTNSPLHF

j_call: TRBJ2-5
v_call: TRBV27
cdr3_aa: CASSLITGVQETQYF

j_call: TRBJ2-5
v_call: TRBV5-1
cdr3_aa: CASSSLQGGYQETQYF

j_call: TRBJ1-1
v_call: TRBV30
cdr3_aa: CMGRTSDRGTEAFF